The rows below give T cell receptor beta chains drawn from one sample of a study of cytomegalovirus exposure and HLA in healthy donors. Using immunoSEQ multiplex PCR, the repertoire was profiled, and TCRdb retains in-frame clones only, with some absent. The table has over 65,000 clones, roughly 77% seen once; the top ten hold around 6.3%. The sample taken for sequencing was PBMCs. These receptors came from a human donor in good health. CDR3s leave out the opening cysteine and the closing phenylalanine or tryptophan. For some rows the clone size is stated as once, few or many, or as a class when expanded; others skip it.

j_call v_call clone_size cdr3_aa
TRBJ2-5 TRBV5-1 . ASSSSGGVETQY
TRBJ1-1 TRBV28 once ASSSGGGQKEAF
TRBJ2-5 TRBV7-2 . ASSLAFGQVQTQY
TRBJ2-2 TRBV18 . ASSPLTGDTGELF
TRBJ2-3 TRBV5-4 . ASSHSGGAPDTQY
TRBJ1-1 TRBV27 few ASSLGQGGTEAF
TRBJ1-6 TRBV6-5 . ASRNTQGMGSPLH
TRBJ2-7 TRBV27 . ASSQRDRGGEQY
TRBJ1-5 TRBV21-1 . ASSNVSLGGRRQPQH
TRBJ2-3 TRBV7-3 . ASSLTGGGADFPTDTQY
TRBJ2-4 TRBV15 . ATSRDPGGTEKNIQY
TRBJ1-5 TRBV19 . ASSGDRDQPQH
TRBJ2-1 TRBV9 . ASSVDGAYNEQF
TRBJ2-1 TRBV19 few ASRTSGYNEQF
TRBJ2-3 TRBV7-3 . ASSLGTPSTDTQY
TRBJ2-2 TRBV6-5 few ASSSRAGGELF
TRBJ1-5 TRBV7-8 once ASSLNLATVINNQPQH
TRBJ1-2 TRBV6-5 . ASSYSRSNHGYT
TRBJ1-2 TRBV7-9 . ASSSYREKGYGYT
TRBJ1-1 TRBV6-1 . ASSEAGGASEAF
TRBJ1-1 TRBV19 . ASRQGQGNTEAF
TRBJ2-7 TRBV5-4 . ASSPGQGAAPEQY
TRBJ2-2 TRBV5-4 . ASTALAGGRTGELF
TRBJ2-3 TRBV6-6 . ASSHVPSGVTDTQY